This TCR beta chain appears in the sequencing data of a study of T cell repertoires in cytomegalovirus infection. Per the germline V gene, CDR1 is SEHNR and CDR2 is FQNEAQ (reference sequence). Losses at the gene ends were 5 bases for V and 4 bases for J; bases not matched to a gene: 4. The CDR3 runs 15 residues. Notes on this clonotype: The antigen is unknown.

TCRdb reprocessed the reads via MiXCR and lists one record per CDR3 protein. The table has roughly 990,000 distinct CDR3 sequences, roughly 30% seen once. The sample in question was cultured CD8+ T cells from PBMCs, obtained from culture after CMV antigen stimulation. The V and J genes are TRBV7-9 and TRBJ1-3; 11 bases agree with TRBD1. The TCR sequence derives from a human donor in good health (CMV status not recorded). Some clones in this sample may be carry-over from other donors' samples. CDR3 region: CASSARTGGGNTIYF. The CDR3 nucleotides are TGTGCCAGCAGCGCACGGACAGGGGGCGGAAACACCATATATTTT.